The 16 T cell receptor beta chains presented below share a single source sample, sequenced in a study of blood T cells in healthy people across ages. Primers used in a second PCR of roughly 6 to 11 cycles were a sample-barcoded 5' primer and a J-beta primer mix. TCRdb itself ran the 5' RACE reads through MiXCR, one entry per CDR3 protein. This table holds roughly 1.9 million distinct CDR3 sequences, 39% found once. The sample comprised blood. The receptors were gathered from a human donor in good health.

On this clonotype: It may be a read error: a sequence one base away is much more abundant. The chain employs TRBV4-3 and TRBJ1-5; D gene ambiguous. Germline V CDR1 and CDR2: LGHNA, YSLEER. The CDR3 runs 13 residues. The CDR3 here is CAGSQDLNQPQHF. CDR3 nucleotide sequence: TGCGCCGGCAGCCAAGATTTAAATCAGCCCCAGCATTTT.

The chain recombines TRBV4-3 with TRBJ1-2; 8 bases agree with TRBD1. Germline lookup yields CDR1 LGHNA and CDR2 YSLEER. This CDR3 contains 16 residues. Trimming took 4 bases from V and 3 from J; bases not matched to a gene: 10. The CDR3 DNA is TGCGCCAGCAGCCGAGAATCAGGGGGCGAGGACTATGGCTACACCTTC. As protein: CASSRESGGEDYGYTF.

This rearrangement joins TRBV5-5 to TRBJ2-7; D not resolved. The germline V gene has CDR1 SGHKS and CDR2 YYEKEE (reference sequence). Trimming removed 2 bases from V and 4 bases from J, with 10 bases in between. The CDR3 runs to 13 residues. CDR3 DNA sequence: TGTGCCAGCAGCTTCCTGGCCACGTACGAGCAGTACTTC. The encoded protein is CASSFLATYEQYF. The full variable domain, with the rest looked up from reference TRBV5-5 and TRBJ2-7, is DAGVTQSPTHLIKTRGQQVTLRCSPISGHKSVSWYQQVLGQGPQFIFQYYEKEERGRGNFPDRFSARQFPNYSSELNVNALLLGDSALYLCASSFLATYEQYFGPGTRLTVT.

This clonotype was seen only a few times. This sequence joins TRBV5-1 and TRBJ2-1; D may correspond to TRBD1 or TRBD2 (6 bases each). Germline CDR1 SGHRS, CDR2 YFSETQ. The length of the CDR3 is 15 residues. The ends were cut back, 5 bases at V and 4 bases at J, with 16 bases in the middle. The CDR3 bases are TGCGCCAGCAGTTCCGAACGGGGGCTTTACAATGAGCAGTTCTTC. Amino acid sequence: CASSSERGLYNEQFF.

The chain joins TRBV7-9 to TRBJ2-5; 7 positions match TRBD1. Germline V gene data show CDR1 as SEHNR and CDR2 as FQNEAQ (reference sequence). The CDR3 runs to 14 residues. V was pared by 3 bases and J by 4 bases, with 5 bases of the junction left unmatched. The CDR3 loop reads CASSFHDRVETQYF. CDR3 DNA sequence: TGTGCCAGCAGCTTCCATGACAGGGTAGAGACCCAGTACTTC.

This clonotype was found once. The genes are TRBV27 and TRBJ2-7; TRBD1 is a possible D gene (5 bases). The germline CDR1 and CDR2 sequences are MNHEY and SMNVEV (reference sequence). This CDR3 region has 13 residues. Trimming stripped 3 bases from V and 5 bases from J, with 11 bases between. The chain's CDR3 is CASSFQGGHEQYF. CDR3 nucleotides: TGTGCCAGCAGTTTCCAGGGTGGGCACGAGCAGTACTTC.

V is TRBV6-5 and J is TRBJ2-3; D may correspond to TRBD1 or TRBD2 (5 bases each). This CDR3 region has 17 residues. With 0 bases removed from V and 9 bases from J, the gap between germline ends came to 22 bases. Germline V gene data show CDR1 as MNHEY and CDR2 as SVGAGI. The CDR3 is CASSYSINQGFWDTQYF. The CDR3, as DNA: TGTGCCAGCAGTTACTCTATCAACCAGGGTTTCTGGGACACGCAGTATTTT.

The chain combines TRBV6-2 or TRBV6-3 with TRBJ2-4, with D uncertain. Germline CDR1 reads MNHEY; CDR2 reads SVGEGT. The CDR3 extends over 15 amino acids. The germline V and J ends were trimmed by 0 bases and 0 bases, with 6 bases remaining between them. The CDR3 region is CASSYSFRAKNIQYF. In DNA, the CDR3 is TGTGCCAGCAGTTACTCGTTCCGAGCCAAAAACATTCAGTACTTC.

The chain is built from TRBV7-3 and TRBJ1-2; TRBD1 matches 9 bases. The CDR3 covers 18 residues. CDR1 and CDR2 from the germline V gene are SGHTA and FQGTGA. The V segment lost 4 bases and the J segment 6 bases; nucleotides outside the gene matches: 18. The CDR3 sequence is CASSYKSEGTGSKDGYTF. CDR3 bases: TGTGCCAGCAGCTACAAATCAGAGGGGACAGGGTCTAAGGATGGCTACACCTTC. The full variable domain, completed using reference TRBV7-3 and TRBJ1-2, is GAGVSQTPSNKVTEKGKYVELRCDPISGHTALYWYRQSLGQGPEFLIYFQGTGAADDSGLPNDRFFAVRPEGSVSTLKIQRTERGDSAVYLCASSYKSEGTGSKDGYTFGSGTRLTVV.

The V call is TRBV5-1, the J call TRBJ2-4; D perhaps matches TRBD1 (5 bases). TRBJ2-7 matches the DNA end more closely, so the J call is doubtful. CDR1 and CDR2 from the germline V gene are SGHRS and YFSETQ. The CDR3 covers 16 residues. CDR3 region: CASSLTGQGGLYEQYF. For the CDR3, the DNA is TGCGCCAGCAGCCTCACCGGCCAGGGTGGCCTTTACGAGCAGTACTTC.

The rearrangement joins TRBV5-6 to TRBJ1-1; 9 bases agree with TRBD1. The V segment lost 2 bases and the J segment 5 bases; nucleotides outside the gene matches: 4. From germline, CDR1 is SGHDT and CDR2 YYEEEE. CDR3 size: 14 residues. CDR3 region: CASSFNRGRTEAFF. Written as DNA, the CDR3 is TGTGCCAGCAGCTTTAACAGGGGGCGGACTGAAGCTTTCTTT.

This clonotype has just a few counts. The rearrangement joins TRBV29-1 to TRBJ2-1; 7 bases are a match to TRBD2. J lost 9 bases, V lost 0 bases, and 20 bases had no gene match. From germline, CDR1 is SQVTM and CDR2 ANQGSEA. This CDR3 has 18 residues. The CDR3 sequence is CSVEERFRGGVGYSEQFF. The CDR3 region has the DNA TGCAGCGTTGAAGAACGTTTTCGGGGAGGGGTAGGGTATAGTGAGCAGTTCTTC.

CDR3 DNA sequence: TGTGCCAGCAGCTTAGTCGCGGGGGGAAAGGCTGAAGCTTTCTTT. The encoded protein is CASSLVAGGKAEAFF. The rearrangement links TRBV7-6 to TRBJ1-1, with D perhaps TRBD1 (5 bases). Germline CDR1 and CDR2: SGHVS and FNYEAQ. The V gene lost 1 base and the J gene lost 6 bases, with 15 bases spanning the gap. The CDR3 covers 15 residues.

V usage is TRBV7-8 and J usage is TRBJ2-5, with D perhaps given as TRBD1 or TRBD2 (5 bases each). Germline V CDR1 and CDR2: SGHVS, FQNEAQ. The CDR3 totals 15 residues. Trimming took off 5 bases at V and 0 bases at J, with 13 bases between the two ends. Here the CDR3 reads CASSLAGAYQETQYF. The CDR3 coding sequence is TGTGCCAGCAGCCTCGCCGGGGCGTACCAAGAGACCCAGTACTTC.

V usage is TRBV4-1 and J usage is TRBJ1-1; 8 bases are a match to TRBD1. The CDR3 runs 16 residues. Unmatched junction bases numbered 5, after V lost 0 bases and J lost 2 bases. In germline, CDR1 is MGHRA, CDR2 YSYEKL. CDR3 coding DNA: TGCGCCAGCAGCCAAGATATAACAGGGGGAAACACTGAAGCTTTCTTT. Translated: CASSQDITGGNTEAFF.

This rearrangement joins TRBV13 to TRBJ1-2, with unresolved D. CDR3 size: 15 residues. From germline, CDR1 is PRHDT and CDR2 FYEKMQ (reference sequence). The ends were cut back, 0 bases at V and 6 bases at J, with 14 bases in the middle. The CDR3 loop is CASSLGRVLPHGYTF. The CDR3 DNA reads TGTGCCAGCAGCTTAGGTAGGGTCCTACCCCATGGCTACACCTTC.